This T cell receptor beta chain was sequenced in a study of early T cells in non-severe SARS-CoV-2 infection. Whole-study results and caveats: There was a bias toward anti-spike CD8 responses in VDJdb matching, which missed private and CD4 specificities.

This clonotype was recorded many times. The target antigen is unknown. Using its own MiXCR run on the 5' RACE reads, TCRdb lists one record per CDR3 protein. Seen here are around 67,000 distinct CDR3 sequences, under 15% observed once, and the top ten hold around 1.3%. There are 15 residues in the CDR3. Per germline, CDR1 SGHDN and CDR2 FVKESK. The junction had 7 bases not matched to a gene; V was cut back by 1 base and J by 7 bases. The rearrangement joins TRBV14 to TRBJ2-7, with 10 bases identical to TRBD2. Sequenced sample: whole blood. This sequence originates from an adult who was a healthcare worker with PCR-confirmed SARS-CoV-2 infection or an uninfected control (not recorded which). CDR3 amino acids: CASSQVRTSGPEQYF. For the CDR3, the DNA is TGTGCCAGCAGCCAAGTTAGGACTAGCGGACCAGAGCAGTACTTC.